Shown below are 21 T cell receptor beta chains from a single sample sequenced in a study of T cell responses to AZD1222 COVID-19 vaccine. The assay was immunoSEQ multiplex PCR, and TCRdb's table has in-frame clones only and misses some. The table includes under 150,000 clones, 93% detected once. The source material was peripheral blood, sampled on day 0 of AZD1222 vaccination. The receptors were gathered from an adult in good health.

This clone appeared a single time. The CDR3 region has the DNA TGTGCCAGCAGTGTTATAGGGGGCAACTATGGCTACACCTTC. It encodes CASSVIGGNYGYTF. The V gene is TRBV2, the J gene TRBJ1-2, with 7 bases aligning to TRBD1. The CDR3 spans 14 residues. The germline V gene encodes CDR1 SNHLY and CDR2 FYNNEI. With V trimmed by 4 bases and J by 2 bases, 4 bases remained unmatched.

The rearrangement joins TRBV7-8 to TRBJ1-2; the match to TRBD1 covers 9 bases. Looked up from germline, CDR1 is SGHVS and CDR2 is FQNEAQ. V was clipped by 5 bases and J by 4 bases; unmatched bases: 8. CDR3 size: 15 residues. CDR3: CASSPRTGEPYGYTF. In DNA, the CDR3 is TGTGCCAGCAGCCCCCGGACAGGGGAGCCCTATGGCTACACCTTC.

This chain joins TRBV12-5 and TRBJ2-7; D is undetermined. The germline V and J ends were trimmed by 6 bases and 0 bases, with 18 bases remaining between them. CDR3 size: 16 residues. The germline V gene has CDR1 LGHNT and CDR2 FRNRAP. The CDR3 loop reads CASGLSGRRASYEQYF. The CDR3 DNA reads TGTGCTAGTGGCCTGAGTGGGCGTAGGGCCTCCTACGAGCAGTACTTC.

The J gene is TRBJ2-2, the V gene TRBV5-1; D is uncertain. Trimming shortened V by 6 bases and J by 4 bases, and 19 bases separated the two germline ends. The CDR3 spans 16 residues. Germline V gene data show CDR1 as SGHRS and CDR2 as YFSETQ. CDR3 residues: CASTTRLTQGTGELFF. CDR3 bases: TGCGCCAGCACTACTCGACTGACCCAAGGCACCGGGGAGCTGTTTTTT.

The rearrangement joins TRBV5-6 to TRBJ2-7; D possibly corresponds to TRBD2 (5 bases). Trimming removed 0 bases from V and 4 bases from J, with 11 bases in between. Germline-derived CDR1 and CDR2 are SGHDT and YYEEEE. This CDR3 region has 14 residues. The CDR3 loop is CASSLAGRTYEQYF. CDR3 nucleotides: TGTGCCAGCAGCTTGGCTGGTCGGACTTACGAGCAGTACTTC.

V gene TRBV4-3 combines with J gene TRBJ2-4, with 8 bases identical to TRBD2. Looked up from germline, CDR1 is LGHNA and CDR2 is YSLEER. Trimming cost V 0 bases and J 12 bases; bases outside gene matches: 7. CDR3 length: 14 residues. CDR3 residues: CASSQDKSGRTQYF. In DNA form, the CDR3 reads TGCGCCAGCAGCCAAGATAAAAGCGGGAGAACTCAGTACTTC.

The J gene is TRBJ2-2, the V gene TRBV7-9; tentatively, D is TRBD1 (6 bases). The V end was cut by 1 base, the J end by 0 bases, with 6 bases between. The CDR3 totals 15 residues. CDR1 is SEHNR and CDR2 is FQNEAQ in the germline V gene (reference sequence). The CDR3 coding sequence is TGTGCCAGCAGCTTAGGGACAGCGAACACCGGGGAGCTGTTTTTT. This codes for CASSLGTANTGELFF. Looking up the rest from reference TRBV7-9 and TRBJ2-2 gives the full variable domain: DTGVSQNPRHKITKRGQNVTFRCDPISEHNRLYWYRQTLGQGPEFLTYFQNEAQLEKSRLLSDRFSAERPKGSFSTLEIQRTEQGDSAMYLCASSLGTANTGELFFGEGSRLTVL.

CDR3 protein: CASSPGEGQGLHTEAFF. CDR3 sequence (DNA): TGTGCCAGCTCACCGGGGGAGGGACAGGGGCTACACACTGAAGCTTTCTTT. The gene calls are TRBV18 and TRBJ1-1; 10 bases line up with TRBD1. J was trimmed by 3 bases and V by 3 bases; bases with no gene match: 10. CDR3 size: 17 residues. CDR1 is KGHSH, CDR2 LQKENI, per germline.

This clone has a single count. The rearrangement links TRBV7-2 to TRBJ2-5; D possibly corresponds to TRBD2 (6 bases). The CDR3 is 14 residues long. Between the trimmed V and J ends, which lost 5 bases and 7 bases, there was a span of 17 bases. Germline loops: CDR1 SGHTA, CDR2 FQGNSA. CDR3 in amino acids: CASSRTGDSGTQYF. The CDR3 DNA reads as TGTGCCAGCAGCCGTACGGGGGACTCAGGGACCCAGTACTTC.

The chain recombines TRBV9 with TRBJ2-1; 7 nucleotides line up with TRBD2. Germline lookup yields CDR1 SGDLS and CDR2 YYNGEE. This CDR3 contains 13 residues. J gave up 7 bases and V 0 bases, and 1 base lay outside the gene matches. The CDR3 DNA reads TGTGCCAGCAGCGTAGGAGCGGGAAATGAGCAGTTCTTC. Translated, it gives CASSVGAGNEQFF.

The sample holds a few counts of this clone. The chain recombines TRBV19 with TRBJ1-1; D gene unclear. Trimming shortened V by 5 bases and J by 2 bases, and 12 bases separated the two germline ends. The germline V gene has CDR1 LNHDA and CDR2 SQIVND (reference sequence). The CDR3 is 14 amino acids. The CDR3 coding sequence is TGTGCCAGTAGTCTTGAGCCATACAACACTGAAGCTTTCTTT. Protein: CASSLEPYNTEAFF.

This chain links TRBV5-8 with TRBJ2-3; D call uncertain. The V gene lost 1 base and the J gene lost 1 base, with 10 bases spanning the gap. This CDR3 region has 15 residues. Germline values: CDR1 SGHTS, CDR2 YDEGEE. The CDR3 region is CASSLFFLGTDTQYF. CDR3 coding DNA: TGTGCCAGCAGCTTGTTTTTCCTCGGCACAGATACGCAGTATTTT.

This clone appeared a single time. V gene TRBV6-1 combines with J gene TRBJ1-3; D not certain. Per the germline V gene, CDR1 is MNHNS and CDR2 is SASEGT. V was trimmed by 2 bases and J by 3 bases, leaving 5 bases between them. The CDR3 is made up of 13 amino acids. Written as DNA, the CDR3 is TGTGCCAGCAGTGAAACTGTTGGAAACACCATATATTTT. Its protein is CASSETVGNTIYF.

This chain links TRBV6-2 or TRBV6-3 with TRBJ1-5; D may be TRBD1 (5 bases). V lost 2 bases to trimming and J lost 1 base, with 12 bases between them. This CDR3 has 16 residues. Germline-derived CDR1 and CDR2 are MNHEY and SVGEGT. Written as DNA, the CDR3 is TGTGCCAGCAGTTACCCAGGGCAGAGGAGCAATCAGCCCCAGCATTTT. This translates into CASSYPGQRSNQPQHF.

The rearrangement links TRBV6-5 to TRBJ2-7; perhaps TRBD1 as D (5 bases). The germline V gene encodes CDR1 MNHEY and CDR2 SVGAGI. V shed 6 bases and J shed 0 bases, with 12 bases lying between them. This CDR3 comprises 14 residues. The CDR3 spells CASRRQRSSYEQYF. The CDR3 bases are TGTGCCAGCAGAAGACAGCGTAGCTCCTACGAGCAGTACTTC.

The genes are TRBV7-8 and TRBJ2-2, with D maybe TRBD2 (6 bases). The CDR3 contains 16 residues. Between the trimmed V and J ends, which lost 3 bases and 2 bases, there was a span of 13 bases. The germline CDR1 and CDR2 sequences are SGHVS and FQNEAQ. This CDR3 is CASSFPGRSNTGELFF. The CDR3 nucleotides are TGTGCCAGCAGCTTTCCCGGGAGATCTAACACCGGGGAGCTGTTTTTT. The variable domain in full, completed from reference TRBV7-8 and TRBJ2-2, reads GAGVSQSPRYKVAKRGQDVALRCDPISGHVSLFWYQQALGQGPEFLTYFQNEAQLDKSGLPSDRFFAERPEGSVSTLKIQRTQQEDSAVYLCASSFPGRSNTGELFFGEGSRLTVL.

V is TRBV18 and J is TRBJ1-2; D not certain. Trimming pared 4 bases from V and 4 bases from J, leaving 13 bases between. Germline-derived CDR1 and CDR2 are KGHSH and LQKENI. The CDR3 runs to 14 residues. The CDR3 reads CASSQEGLTYGYTF. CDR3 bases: TGTGCCAGCTCACAGGAAGGCCTTACCTATGGCTACACCTTC.

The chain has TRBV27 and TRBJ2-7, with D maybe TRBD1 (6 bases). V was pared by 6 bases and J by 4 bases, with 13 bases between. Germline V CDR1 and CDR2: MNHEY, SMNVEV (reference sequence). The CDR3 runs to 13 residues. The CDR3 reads CASRADSQYEQYF. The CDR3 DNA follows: TGTGCCAGCAGGGCGGACAGTCAATACGAGCAGTACTTC.

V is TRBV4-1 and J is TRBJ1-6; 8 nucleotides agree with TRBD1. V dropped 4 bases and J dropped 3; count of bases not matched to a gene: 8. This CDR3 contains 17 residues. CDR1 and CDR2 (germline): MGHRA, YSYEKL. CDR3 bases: TGCGCCAGCAGCCCTGGACAGGGAACGGACTATAATTCACCCCTCCACTTT. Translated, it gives CASSPGQGTDYNSPLHF.

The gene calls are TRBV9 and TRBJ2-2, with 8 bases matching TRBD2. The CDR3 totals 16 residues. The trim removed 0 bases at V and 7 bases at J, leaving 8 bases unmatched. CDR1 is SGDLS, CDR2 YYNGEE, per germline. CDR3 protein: CASSVAIGGDHGELFF. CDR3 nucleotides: TGTGCCAGCAGCGTAGCGATCGGGGGGGATCACGGGGAGCTGTTTTTT.

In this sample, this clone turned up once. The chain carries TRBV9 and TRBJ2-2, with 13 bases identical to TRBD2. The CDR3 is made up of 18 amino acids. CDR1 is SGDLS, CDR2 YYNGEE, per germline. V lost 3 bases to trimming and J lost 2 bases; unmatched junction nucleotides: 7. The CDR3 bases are TGTGCCAGCAGCGCGGGGGGACTAGCGGGATTCAACACCGGGGAGCTGTTTTTT. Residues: CASSAGGLAGFNTGELFF.